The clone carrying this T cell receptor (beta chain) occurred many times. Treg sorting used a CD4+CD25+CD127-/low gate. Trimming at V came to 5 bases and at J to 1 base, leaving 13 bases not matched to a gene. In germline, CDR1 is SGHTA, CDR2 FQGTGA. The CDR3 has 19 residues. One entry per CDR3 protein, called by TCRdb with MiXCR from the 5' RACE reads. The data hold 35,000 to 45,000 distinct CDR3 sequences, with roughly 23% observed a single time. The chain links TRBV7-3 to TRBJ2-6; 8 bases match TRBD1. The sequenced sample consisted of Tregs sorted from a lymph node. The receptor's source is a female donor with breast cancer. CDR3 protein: CASSPIRDRFSSGANVLTF. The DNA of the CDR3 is TGTGCCAGCAGCCCAATCCGGGACAGGTTTTCGTCTGGGGCCAACGTCCTGACTTTC.